Listed below are T cell receptor beta chains from one sample, sequenced in a study of human T cells and chemical hapten exposure. TCRdb reanalysed the RACE reads using MiXCR and keeps one entry per CDR3 protein. The sample includes 35,000 to 50,000 distinct CDR3 sequences, 8% to 11% seen only once; the top ten take approximately 6.3%. The source was whole blood, collected in connection with sensitization to the hapten diphenylcyclopropenone (DPC). The source of these receptors is a man aged 30-40 years with alopecia areata. Some clones in this sample may be carry-over from other donors' samples. Each CDR3 is given with its conserved first and last residue. D genes are given only for firm matches. The size of a clone is reported for some rows only, either as once, few or many, or as a class for expanded clones.

J gene	clone size	V gene	D gene	CDR3 DNA	CDR3 protein
TRBJ1-5	many	TRBV20-1	-	TGCAGTGCCTCCCTAGGGGATAGCAATCAGCCCCAGCATTTT	CSASLGDSNQPQHF
TRBJ2-5	few	TRBV13	-	TGTGCCAGCAGCTTAGGTCGGGGCAGTACTGGGACCCAGTACTTC	CASSLGRGSTGTQYF
TRBJ2-5	few	TRBV29-1	TRBD1	TGCAGCGTGTGCCCGGGACAGGGTCTTCGGGAGACCCAGTACTTC	CSVCPGQGLRETQYF
TRBJ2-3	few	TRBV29-1	-	TGCAGCGCACTTACCGGCCAGGATACGCAGTATTTT	CSALTGQDTQYF
TRBJ1-4	-	TRBV25-1	TRBD1	TGTGCCAGCAGTGAGAGGGGGCGAGGGACAGGAGATGAAAAACTGTTTTTT	CASSERGRGTGDEKLFF
TRBJ1-1	many	TRBV29-1	-	TGCAGCGTTGATTATCGAGCTGAAGCTTTCTTT	CSVDYRAEAFF
TRBJ2-1	-	TRBV14	-	TGTGCCAGCAGCCAAGACGTTATGACTCGGCAGTTCTTC	CASSQDVMTRQFF
TRBJ2-4	-	TRBV19	TRBD2	TGTGCCAGTACCATGACTAGCGGGAGAACGGGAAACATTCAGTACTTC	CASTMTSGRTGNIQYF
TRBJ2-1	-	TRBV4-1	-	TGCGCCAGCAGCCAAGACTGGCCCCATCGGAGGATCAACAATGAGCAGTTCTTC	CASSQDWPHRRINNEQFF
TRBJ2-5	many	TRBV7-2	-	TGTGCCAGCAGCTTAAATCTGTACCAAGAGACCCAGTACTTC	CASSLNLYQETQYF
TRBJ1-2	-	TRBV4-1	-	TGCGCCAGCAGCCAAGTGATCACAGCTAACTATGGCTACACCTTC	CASSQVITANYGYTF
TRBJ2-5	-	TRBV5-1	-	TGCGCCAGCAATTCCGGTCTGATGAGAGTCCAACGCGAGACCCAGTACTTC	CASNSGLMRVQRETQYF
TRBJ2-1	many	TRBV3-1	-	TGTGCCAGCAGCCCCATAGCCAGGAGAGACAATGAGCAGTTCTTC	CASSPIARRDNEQFF
TRBJ2-1	-	TRBV5-4	TRBD2	TGTGCCAGCAGCTTGGATGCTAGCGGGAGGGGTGAGCAGTTCTTC	CASSLDASGRGEQFF
TRBJ2-3	-	TRBV5-1	-	TGCGCCAGCAGACAGGGTTTAGCAGATACGCAGTATTTT	CASRQGLADTQYF
TRBJ2-3	-	TRBV4-2	-	TGTGCCAGCAGCCAAGAGACGGGGGAAACAGATACGCAGTATTTT	CASSQETGETDTQYF
TRBJ1-1	-	TRBV7-6	-	TGTGCCAGCAGCCTTTACCCGGCCGGACAGAACACTGAAGCTTTCTTT	CASSLYPAGQNTEAFF
TRBJ2-3	many	TRBV29-1	TRBD2	TGCAGCGCAACCCCTCCGGGAGGGTCAGATACGCAGTATTTT	CSATPPGGSDTQYF
TRBJ1-2	many	TRBV6-2/TRBV6-3	-	TGTGCCAGCAGTTACGCCCTCAAGGGCTCTGGCTACACCTTC	CASSYALKGSGYTF